This T cell receptor beta chain was documented in a study of early T cells in non-severe SARS-CoV-2 infection. In the study overall: Sequenced material consisted of bulk RNA (from unsorted whole blood), and chains were unpaired. Findings of the study overall: VDJdb matches were skewed toward anti-spike CD8 T cell responses.

This CDR3 comprises 16 residues. Germline CDR1 SEHNR, CDR2 FQNEAQ (reference sequence). V lost 0 bases and J 1 base, leaving 9 bases between the germline ends. This clonotype has just a few counts. Antigen specificity is unknown. Each single cDNA molecule received a unique molecular identifier. MiXCR was run by TCRdb on the 5' RACE reads, yielding one entry per CDR3 protein. The sample contains approximately 70,000 distinct CDR3 sequences, about 11% of which appear only once. This receptor was obtained from an adult who was a healthcare worker with PCR-confirmed SARS-CoV-2 infection or an uninfected control (not recorded which). The chain uses TRBV7-9 and TRBJ2-2; no definite D call. The specimen sequenced was whole blood. The CDR3 region is CASSLAGRGNTGELFF. The DNA of the CDR3 is TGTGCCAGCAGCTTAGCCGGCCGAGGGAACACCGGGGAGCTGTTTTTT.